Listed below are T cell receptor beta chains from one sample, sequenced in a study of blood T cell repertoires in COVID-19. Clones were read by immunoSEQ multiplex PCR, and TCRdb kept only the in-frame ones, dropping some. The sample carries 240,000 or so clones, more than 85% recorded once. Sample: peripheral blood. Receptor source: a woman aged 70-85 years with active or convalescent COVID-19. Each CDR3 is given with its conserved first and last residue. The D gene is left open where the match is weak. The size entry is marked missing in some rows and otherwise reads once, few, many or a size class.

clone size: .
V gene: TRBV7-9
D gene: .
J gene: TRBJ1-6
CDR3 protein: CASSLLQANSPLHF
CDR3 DNA: TGTGCCAGCAGCTTACTGCAGGCAAATTCACCCCTCCACTTT

clone size: .
V gene: TRBV19
D gene: .
J gene: TRBJ1-1
CDR3 protein: CASSIGGSDEAFF
CDR3 DNA: TGTGCCAGTAGTATAGGAGGTAGTGATGAAGCTTTCTTT

clone size: few
V gene: TRBV7-9
D gene: .
J gene: TRBJ1-2
CDR3 protein: CASSQGQQGWYGYTF
CDR3 DNA: TGTGCCAGCAGCCAAGGACAACAGGGTTGGTATGGCTACACCTTC

clone size: .
V gene: TRBV5-1
D gene: .
J gene: TRBJ1-4
CDR3 protein: CASSLDGVNEKLFF
CDR3 DNA: TGCGCCAGCAGCCTGGACGGAGTTAATGAAAAACTGTTTTTT

clone size: .
V gene: TRBV3-1/TRBV3-2
D gene: TRBD2
J gene: TRBJ2-1
CDR3 protein: CASSPQAGLHNEQFF
CDR3 DNA: TGTGCCAGCAGCCCCCAAGCGGGGCTACACAATGAGCAGTTCTTC

clone size: .
V gene: TRBV6-6
D gene: TRBD1
J gene: TRBJ2-4
CDR3 protein: CASNTGVGAKNIQYF
CDR3 DNA: TGTGCCAGCAATACAGGGGTGGGAGCCAAAAACATTCAGTACTTC

clone size: .
V gene: TRBV2
D gene: .
J gene: TRBJ1-4
CDR3 protein: CASRDSTLPNEKLFF
CDR3 DNA: TGTGCCAGCAGGGATTCGACACTTCCTAATGAAAAACTGTTTTTT

clone size: .
V gene: TRBV7-6
D gene: .
J gene: TRBJ1-2
CDR3 protein: CASSLGSGGRDGYTF
CDR3 DNA: TGTGCCAGCAGCTTAGGGTCCGGAGGTCGAGATGGCTACACCTTC

clone size: .
V gene: TRBV7-6
D gene: .
J gene: TRBJ1-5
CDR3 protein: CASSLAGSQPQHF
CDR3 DNA: TGTGCCAGCAGCTTGGCAGGCAGTCAGCCCCAGCATTTT

clone size: .
V gene: TRBV2
D gene: TRBD1
J gene: TRBJ1-5
CDR3 protein: CASGGTGTEPQHF
CDR3 DNA: TGTGCCAGCGGTGGGACAGGTACTGAGCCCCAGCATTTT

clone size: .
V gene: TRBV6-5
D gene: TRBD1
J gene: TRBJ1-2
CDR3 protein: CASSYGTVNGYTF
CDR3 DNA: TGTGCCAGCAGTTACGGGACAGTAAATGGCTACACCTTC

clone size: .
V gene: TRBV12-3/TRBV12-4
D gene: .
J gene: TRBJ1-5
CDR3 protein: CASSWGGGQPQHF
CDR3 DNA: TGTGCCAGCAGCTGGGGGGGAGGGCAGCCCCAGCATTTT

clone size: .
V gene: TRBV11-2
D gene: TRBD1
J gene: TRBJ1-6
CDR3 protein: CASSSGTEQSPLHF
CDR3 DNA: TGTGCCAGCAGCTCCGGGACAGAGCAATCACCCCTCCACTTT

clone size: .
V gene: TRBV18
D gene: .
J gene: TRBJ1-4
CDR3 protein: CASSHRDKAEKLFF
CDR3 DNA: TGTGCCAGCTCCCACCGGGACAAGGCTGAAAAACTGTTTTTT

clone size: .
V gene: TRBV7-3
D gene: .
J gene: TRBJ2-1
CDR3 protein: CASSGIGDEQFF
CDR3 DNA: TGTGCCAGCAGCGGTATAGGGGATGAGCAGTTCTTC

clone size: .
V gene: TRBV2
D gene: TRBD1
J gene: TRBJ2-2
CDR3 protein: CASRGQITGELFF
CDR3 DNA: TGTGCCAGCAGGGGACAGATCACCGGGGAGCTGTTTTTT

clone size: .
V gene: TRBV12-3/TRBV12-4
D gene: .
J gene: TRBJ2-5
CDR3 protein: CASSLRETQYF
CDR3 DNA: TGTGCCAGCAGTTTGAGGGAGACCCAGTACTTC